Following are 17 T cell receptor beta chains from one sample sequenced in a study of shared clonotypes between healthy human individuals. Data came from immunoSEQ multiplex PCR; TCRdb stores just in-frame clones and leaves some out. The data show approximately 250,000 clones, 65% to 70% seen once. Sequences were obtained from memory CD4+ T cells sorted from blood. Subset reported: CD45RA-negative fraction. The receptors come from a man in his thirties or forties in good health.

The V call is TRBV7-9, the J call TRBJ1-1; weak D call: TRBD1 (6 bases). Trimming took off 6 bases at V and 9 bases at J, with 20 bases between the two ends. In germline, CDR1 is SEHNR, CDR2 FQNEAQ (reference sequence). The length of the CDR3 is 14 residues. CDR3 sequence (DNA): TGTGCCAGCAGGAGAACTCAGGACAGTTTTAAAGCTTTCTTT. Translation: CASRRTQDSFKAFF.

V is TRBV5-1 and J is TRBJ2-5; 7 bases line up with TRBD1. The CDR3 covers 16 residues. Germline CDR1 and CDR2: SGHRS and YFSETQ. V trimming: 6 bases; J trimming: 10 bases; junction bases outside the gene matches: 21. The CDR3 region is CASTPPGTPNSGGQYF. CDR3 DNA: TGCGCCAGCACCCCTCCGGGGACGCCCAATTCAGGGGGCCAGTACTTC.

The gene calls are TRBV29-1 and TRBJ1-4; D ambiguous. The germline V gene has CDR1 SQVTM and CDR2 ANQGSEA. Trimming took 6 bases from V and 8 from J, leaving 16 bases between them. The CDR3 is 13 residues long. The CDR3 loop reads CSVHGLSGEKLFF. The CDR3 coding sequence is TGCAGCGTGCACGGGCTCAGTGGGGAAAAACTGTTTTTT.

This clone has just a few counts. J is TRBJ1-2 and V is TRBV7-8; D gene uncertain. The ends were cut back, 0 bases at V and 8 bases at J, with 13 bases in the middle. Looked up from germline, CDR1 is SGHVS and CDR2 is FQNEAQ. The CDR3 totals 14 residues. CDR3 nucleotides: TGTGCCAGCAGCTTAGCCCTTCTTGACGGGGGCTACACCTTC. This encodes CASSLALLDGGYTF.

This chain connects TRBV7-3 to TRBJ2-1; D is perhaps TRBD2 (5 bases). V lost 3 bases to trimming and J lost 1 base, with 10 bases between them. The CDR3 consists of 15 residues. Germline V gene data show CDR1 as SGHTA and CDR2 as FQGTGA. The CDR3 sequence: CASSFKRDSYNEQFF. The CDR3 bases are TGTGCCAGCAGCTTTAAACGGGATTCCTACAATGAGCAGTTCTTC.

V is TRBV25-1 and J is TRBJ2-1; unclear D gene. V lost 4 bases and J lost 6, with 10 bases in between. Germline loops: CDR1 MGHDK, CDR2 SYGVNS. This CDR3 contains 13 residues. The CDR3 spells CASSGFPPNEQFF. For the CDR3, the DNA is TGTGCCAGCAGTGGCTTCCCCCCCAATGAGCAGTTCTTC.

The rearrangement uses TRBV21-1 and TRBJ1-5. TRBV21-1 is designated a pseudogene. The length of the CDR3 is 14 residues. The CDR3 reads CASRRTSRDQPQHF. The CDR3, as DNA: TGTGCCAGCAGGCGTACTAGCAGGGACCAGCCCCAGCATTTT.

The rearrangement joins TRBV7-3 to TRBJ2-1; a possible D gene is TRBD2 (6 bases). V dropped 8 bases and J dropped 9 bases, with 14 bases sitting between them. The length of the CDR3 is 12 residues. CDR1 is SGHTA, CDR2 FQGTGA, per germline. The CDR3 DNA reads TGTGCCAGCCCCCCCCTCGGGGGTGAGCAGTTCTTC. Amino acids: CASPPLGGEQFF.

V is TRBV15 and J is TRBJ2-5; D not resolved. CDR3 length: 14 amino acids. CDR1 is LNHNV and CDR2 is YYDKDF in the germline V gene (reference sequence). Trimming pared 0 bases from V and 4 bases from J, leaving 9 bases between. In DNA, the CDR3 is TGTGCCACCAGCAGAGATCTCCGCGCAGAGACCCAGTACTTC. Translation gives CATSRDLRAETQYF.

CDR3 sequence (DNA): TGTGCCAGCAGCTTAGGATCGCTAGATACGCAGTATTTT. This codes for CASSLGSLDTQYF. J is TRBJ2-3 and V is TRBV11-3; D gene uncertain. Germline lookup yields CDR1 SGHNT and CDR2 YENEEA. V was cut by 1 base and J by 5 bases, with 7 bases left in between. The CDR3 length is 13 residues.

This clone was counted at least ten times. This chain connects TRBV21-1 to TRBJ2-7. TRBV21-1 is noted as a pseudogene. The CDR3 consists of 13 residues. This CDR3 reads CASSKVRNYEQYF. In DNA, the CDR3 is TGTGCCAGCAGCAAAGTACGGAATTACGAGCAGTACTTC.

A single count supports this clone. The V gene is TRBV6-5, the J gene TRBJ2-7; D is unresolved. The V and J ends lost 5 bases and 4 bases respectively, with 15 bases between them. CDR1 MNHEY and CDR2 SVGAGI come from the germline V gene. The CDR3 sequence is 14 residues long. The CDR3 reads CASSTPGRRYEQYF. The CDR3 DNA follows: TGTGCCAGCAGTACACCAGGCCGACGGTACGAGCAGTACTTC.

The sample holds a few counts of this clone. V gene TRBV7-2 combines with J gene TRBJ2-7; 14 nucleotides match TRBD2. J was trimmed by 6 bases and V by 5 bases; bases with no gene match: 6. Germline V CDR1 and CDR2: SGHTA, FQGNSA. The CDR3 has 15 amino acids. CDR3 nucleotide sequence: TGTGCCAGCAGCAGAGGGACTAGCGGGAGTCGCGAGCAGTACTTC. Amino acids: CASSRGTSGSREQYF.

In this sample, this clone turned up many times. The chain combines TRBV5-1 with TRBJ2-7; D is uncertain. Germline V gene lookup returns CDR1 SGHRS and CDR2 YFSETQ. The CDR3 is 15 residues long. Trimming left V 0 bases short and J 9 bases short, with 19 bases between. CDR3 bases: TGCGCCAGCAGCTTGGATCCGGGCACGGCGAAGGGGCAGTACTTC. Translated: CASSLDPGTAKGQYF.

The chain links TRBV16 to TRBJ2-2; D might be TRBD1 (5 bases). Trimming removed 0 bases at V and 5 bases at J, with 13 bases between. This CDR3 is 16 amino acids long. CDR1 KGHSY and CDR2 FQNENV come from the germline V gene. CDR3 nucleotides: TGTGCCAGCAGCCAATCGATCCGGTCAGGGACCGGGGAGCTGTTTTTT. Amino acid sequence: CASSQSIRSGTGELFF.

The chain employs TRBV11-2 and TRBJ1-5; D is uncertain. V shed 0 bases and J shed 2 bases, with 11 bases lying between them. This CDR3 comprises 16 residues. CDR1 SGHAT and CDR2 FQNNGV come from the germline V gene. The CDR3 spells CASSLDISKGNQPQHF. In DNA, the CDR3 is TGTGCCAGCAGCTTAGATATCAGTAAGGGCAATCAGCCCCAGCATTTT.

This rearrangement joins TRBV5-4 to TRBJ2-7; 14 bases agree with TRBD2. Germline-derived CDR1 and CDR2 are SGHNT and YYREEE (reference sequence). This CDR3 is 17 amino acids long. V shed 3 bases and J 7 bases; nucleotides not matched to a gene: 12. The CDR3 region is CASSSPGLAGVVEEQYF. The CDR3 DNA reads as TGTGCCAGCAGCTCCCCGGGACTAGCGGGAGTAGTGGAAGAGCAGTACTTC.